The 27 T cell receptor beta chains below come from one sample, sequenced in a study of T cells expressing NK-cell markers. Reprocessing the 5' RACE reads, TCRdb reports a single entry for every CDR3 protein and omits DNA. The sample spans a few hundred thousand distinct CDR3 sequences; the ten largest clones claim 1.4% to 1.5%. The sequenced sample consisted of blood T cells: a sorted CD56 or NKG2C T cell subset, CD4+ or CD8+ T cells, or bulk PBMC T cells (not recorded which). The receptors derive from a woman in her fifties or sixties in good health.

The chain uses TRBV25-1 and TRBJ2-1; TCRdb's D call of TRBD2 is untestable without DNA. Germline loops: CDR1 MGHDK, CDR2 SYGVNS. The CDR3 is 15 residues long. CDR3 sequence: CASESASGVHGEQFF.

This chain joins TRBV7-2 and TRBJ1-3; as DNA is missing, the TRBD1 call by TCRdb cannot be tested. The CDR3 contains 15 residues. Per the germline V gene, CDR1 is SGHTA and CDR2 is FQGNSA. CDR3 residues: CASSVRTGNGNTIYF.

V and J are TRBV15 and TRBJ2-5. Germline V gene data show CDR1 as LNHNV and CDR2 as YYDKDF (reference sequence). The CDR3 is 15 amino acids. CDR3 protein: CATSRESSRSETQYF.

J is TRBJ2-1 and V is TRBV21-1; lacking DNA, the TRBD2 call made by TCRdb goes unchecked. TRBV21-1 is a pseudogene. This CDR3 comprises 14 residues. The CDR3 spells CASSKDRVRDEQFF.

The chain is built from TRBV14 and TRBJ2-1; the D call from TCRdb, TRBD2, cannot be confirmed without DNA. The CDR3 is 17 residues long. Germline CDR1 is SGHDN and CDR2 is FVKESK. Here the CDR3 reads CASSYTSRLAAYNEQFF.

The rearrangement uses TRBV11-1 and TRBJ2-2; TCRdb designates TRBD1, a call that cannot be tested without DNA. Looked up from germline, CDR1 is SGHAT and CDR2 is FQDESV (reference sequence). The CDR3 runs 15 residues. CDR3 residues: CASSLGRGRTGELFF.

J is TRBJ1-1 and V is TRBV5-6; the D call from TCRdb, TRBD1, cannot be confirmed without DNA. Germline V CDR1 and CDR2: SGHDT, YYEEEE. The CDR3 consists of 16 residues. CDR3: CASSNFPRGHNTEAFF.

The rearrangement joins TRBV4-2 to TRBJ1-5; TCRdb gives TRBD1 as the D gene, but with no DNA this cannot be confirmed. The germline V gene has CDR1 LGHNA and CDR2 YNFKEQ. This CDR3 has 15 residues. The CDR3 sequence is CASSQDRVSNQPQHF.

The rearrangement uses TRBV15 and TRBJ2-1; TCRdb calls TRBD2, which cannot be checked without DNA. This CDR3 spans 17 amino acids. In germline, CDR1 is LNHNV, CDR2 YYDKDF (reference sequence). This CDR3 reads CATSRDRLAGGYNEQFF.

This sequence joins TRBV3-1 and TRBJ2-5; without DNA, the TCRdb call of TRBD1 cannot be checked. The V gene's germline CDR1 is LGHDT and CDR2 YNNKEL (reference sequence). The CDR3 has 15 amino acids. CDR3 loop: CASSPVTGGGETQYF.

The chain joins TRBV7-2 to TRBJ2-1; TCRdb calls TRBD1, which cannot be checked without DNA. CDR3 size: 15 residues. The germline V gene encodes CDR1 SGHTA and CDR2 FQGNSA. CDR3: CASSLGPGRKNEQFF.

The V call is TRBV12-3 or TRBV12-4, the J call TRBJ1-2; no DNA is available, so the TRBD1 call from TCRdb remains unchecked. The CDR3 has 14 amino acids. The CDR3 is CASSPDSSGVGYTF.

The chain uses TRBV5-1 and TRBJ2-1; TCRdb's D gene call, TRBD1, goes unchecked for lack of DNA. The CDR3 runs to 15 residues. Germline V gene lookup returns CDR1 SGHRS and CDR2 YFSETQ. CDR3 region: CASSPRTGEHNEQFF. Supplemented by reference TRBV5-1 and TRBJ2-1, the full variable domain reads KAGVTQTPRYLIKTRGQQVTLSCSPISGHRSVSWYQQTPGQGLQFLFEYFSETQRNKGNFPGRFSGRQFSNSRSEMNVSTLELGDSALYLCASSPRTGEHNEQFFGPGTRLTVL.

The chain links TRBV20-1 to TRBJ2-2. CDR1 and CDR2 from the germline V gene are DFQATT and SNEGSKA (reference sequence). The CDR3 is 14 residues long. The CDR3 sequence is CSARDRRVSGELFF.

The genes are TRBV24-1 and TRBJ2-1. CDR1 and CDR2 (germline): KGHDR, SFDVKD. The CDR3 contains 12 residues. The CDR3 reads CATSNSDNEQFF.

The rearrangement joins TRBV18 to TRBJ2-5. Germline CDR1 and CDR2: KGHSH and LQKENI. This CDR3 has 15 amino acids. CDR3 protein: CASSWDSWTQETQYF.

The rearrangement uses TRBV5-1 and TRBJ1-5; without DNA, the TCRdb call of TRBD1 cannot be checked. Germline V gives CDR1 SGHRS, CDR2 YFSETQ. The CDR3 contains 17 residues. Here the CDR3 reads CASSLGPTGVVGQPQHF.

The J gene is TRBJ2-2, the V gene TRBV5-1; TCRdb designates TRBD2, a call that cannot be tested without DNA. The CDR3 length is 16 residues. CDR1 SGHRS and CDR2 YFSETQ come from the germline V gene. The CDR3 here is CASSRLAVANTGELFF.

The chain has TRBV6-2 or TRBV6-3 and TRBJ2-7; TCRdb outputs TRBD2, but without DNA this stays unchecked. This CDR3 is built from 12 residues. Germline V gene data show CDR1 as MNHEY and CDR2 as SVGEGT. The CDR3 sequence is CASSGTSYEQYF.

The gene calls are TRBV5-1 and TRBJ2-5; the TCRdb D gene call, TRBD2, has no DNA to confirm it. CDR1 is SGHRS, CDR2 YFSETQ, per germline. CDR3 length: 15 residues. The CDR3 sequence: CASSPQGLTQETQYF.

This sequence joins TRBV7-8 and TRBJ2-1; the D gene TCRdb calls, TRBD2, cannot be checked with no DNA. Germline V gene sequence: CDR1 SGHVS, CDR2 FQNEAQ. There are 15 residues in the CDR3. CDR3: CASIPRLGSYNEQFF.

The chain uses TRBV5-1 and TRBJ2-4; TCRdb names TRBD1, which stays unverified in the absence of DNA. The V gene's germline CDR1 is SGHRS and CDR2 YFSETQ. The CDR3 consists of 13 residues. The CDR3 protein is CASSLGQEGIQYF.

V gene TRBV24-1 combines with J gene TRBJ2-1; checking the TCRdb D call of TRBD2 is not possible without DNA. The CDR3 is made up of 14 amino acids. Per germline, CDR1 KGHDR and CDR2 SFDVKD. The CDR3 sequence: CATSDGGRAIEQFF.

The CDR3 loop reads CASSTGTTYSYEQYF. The V gene is TRBV10-2, the J gene TRBJ2-7; the TCRdb D gene call, TRBD1, has no DNA to confirm it. Germline V gene lookup returns CDR1 WSHSY and CDR2 SAAADI. This CDR3 is 15 amino acids long.

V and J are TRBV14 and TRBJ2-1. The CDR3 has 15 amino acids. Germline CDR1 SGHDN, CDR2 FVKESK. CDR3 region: CASSPWTIKYNEQFF.

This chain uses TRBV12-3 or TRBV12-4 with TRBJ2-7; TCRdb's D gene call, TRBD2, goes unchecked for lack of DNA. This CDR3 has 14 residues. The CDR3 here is CASSFLAGGGEQYF.

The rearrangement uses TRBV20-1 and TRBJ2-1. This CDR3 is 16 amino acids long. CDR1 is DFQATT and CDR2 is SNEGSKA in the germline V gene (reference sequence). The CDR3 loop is CSARDLQGELYNEQFF.